Presented here are 30 T cell receptor beta chains from one specimen sequenced in a study of shared clonotypes between healthy human individuals (dated by TCRdb to the early 2020s). Library preparation used the immunoSEQ multiplex PCR assay. TCRdb limited this immuneACCESS table to in-frame rearrangements with V and J called. A share of clones is missing; checked studies link under half to unresolved V genes, and the rest is unexplained. The sample table shows roughly 2.2 million clones, and 85% to 95% are seen once. Around 0.4% of the sample goes to the ten largest clones. Material: naive CD4+ T cells from PBMCs. In light of the paper, this sample's cell subset or site label describes: CD45RA+ positively selected. Receptor source: a man younger than 35 in good health. Some clones in this sample may be carry-over from other donors' samples.

The J gene is TRBJ2-5, the V gene TRBV5-4; 9 positions agree with TRBD2. Germline V gene lookup returns CDR1 SGHNT and CDR2 YYREEE (reference sequence). Unmatched junction bases numbered 11, after V lost 3 bases and J lost 5 bases. CDR3 length: 16 residues. The CDR3 bases are TGTGCCAGCAGCTCAAAAGTAGCGGGAGCGGGGGAGACCCAGTACTTC. Its translation is CASSSKVAGAGETQYF.

Here the CDR3 reads CASSLSYGNQETQYF. In DNA form, the CDR3 reads TGTGCCAGCAGTTTATCATATGGGAACCAAGAGACCCAGTACTTC. The chain joins TRBV27 to TRBJ2-5; D not certain. Germline values: CDR1 MNHEY, CDR2 SMNVEV (reference sequence). Deletions cut 0 bases from V and 0 bases from J, with 8 bases between. The CDR3 runs 15 residues.

The gene calls are TRBV5-1 and TRBJ1-2; D is unresolved. V shed 8 bases and J shed 8 bases, with 16 bases lying between them. This CDR3 has 12 residues. Germline V gene sequence: CDR1 SGHRS, CDR2 YFSETQ. CDR3 DNA sequence: TGCGCCAGTGACGCCGCGGGCGGAGGCTACACCTTC. Protein product: CASDAAGGGYTF.

On this clone: Other DNA sequences in the same sample also yield this CDR3. The chain has TRBV5-1 and TRBJ2-5; possible D gene TRBD2, 5 bases. The CDR3 length is 13 residues. Deletions cut 0 bases from V and 4 bases from J, with 7 bases between. Germline V gives CDR1 SGHRS, CDR2 YFSETQ. The CDR3 DNA is TGCGCCAGCAGCTTGGTCGGAGGAGAGACCCAGTACTTC. Encoded protein: CASSLVGGETQYF.

J is TRBJ1-2 and V is TRBV28; perhaps TRBD1 as D (6 bases). The CDR3 runs 15 residues. Germline CDR1 is MDHEN and CDR2 is SYDVKM. V was shortened by 10 bases and J by 1 base, with 19 bases between the two germline ends. Here the CDR3 reads CATDPSGVGNYGYTF. The CDR3 bases are TGTGCCACCGACCCCTCAGGGGTTGGTAACTATGGCTACACCTTC.

This chain connects TRBV28 to TRBJ2-7, with D possibly being TRBD1 or TRBD2 (7 bases each). Trimming took off 3 bases at V and 0 bases at J, with 15 bases between the two ends. The CDR3 is 16 residues long. Germline values: CDR1 MDHEN, CDR2 SYDVKM. CDR3 in amino acids: CASSFFARGGSYEQYF. The CDR3, as DNA: TGTGCCAGCAGTTTCTTTGCCAGGGGGGGCTCCTACGAGCAGTACTTC.

This clone was found a few times. V gene TRBV21-1 combines with J gene TRBJ2-1; the table's TRBD2 call for D was not verified on the DNA. TRBV21-1 is assigned pseudogene status. There are 10 residues in the CDR3. CDR3 residues: CASSLSEQFF. In DNA, the CDR3 is TGTGCCAGCAGCCTCTCCGAGCAGTTCTTC.

This clone was found once. The chain is built from TRBV11-2 and TRBJ2-1; maybe TRBD2 (6 bases). The CDR3 runs to 18 residues. The germline gives CDR1 SGHAT, CDR2 FQNNGV. V shed 1 base and J shed 0 bases, with 16 bases lying between them. The CDR3 coding sequence is TGTGCCAGCAGCTTAGGTAGCGGCGCTATGAGCTCCTACAATGAGCAGTTCTTC. Its protein product is CASSLGSGAMSSYNEQFF.

In the case of this clone: Other DNA variants within this sample encode the same CDR3. The V call is TRBV2, the J call TRBJ2-5; D remains ambiguous. CDR3 size: 11 residues. Germline loops: CDR1 SNHLY, CDR2 FYNNEI. V was clipped by 5 bases and J by 2 bases, with 3 bases between them. Here the CDR3 DNA reads TGTGCCAGCAGTCAACAAGAGACCCAGTACTTC. This translates into CASSQQETQYF.

The chain carries TRBV29-1 and TRBJ1-2, with D possibly TRBD1 on 5 matching bases. Between the trimmed V and J ends, which lost 4 bases and 1 base, there was a span of 10 bases. Germline assignment: CDR1 SQVTM and CDR2 ANQGSEA. The CDR3 runs to 13 residues. The CDR3 reads CSVAMGGNYGYTF. CDR3 nucleotides: TGCAGCGTTGCCATGGGGGGTAACTATGGCTACACCTTC.

The chain uses TRBV28 and TRBJ2-7; no reliable D call. CDR1 MDHEN and CDR2 SYDVKM come from the germline V gene. The CDR3 is 15 amino acids. The V gene lost 4 bases and the J gene lost 4 bases, with 17 bases spanning the gap. This chain's CDR3 is CASSSPRPGGYEQYF. Here the CDR3 DNA reads TGTGCCAGCAGTTCCCCCCGGCCCGGTGGGTACGAGCAGTACTTC.

This chain uses TRBV7-3 with TRBJ1-1; 7 bases are shared with TRBD1. The trim removed 1 base at V and 9 bases at J, leaving 5 bases unmatched. CDR1 and CDR2 from the germline V gene are SGHTA and FQGTGA. The CDR3 length is 13 residues. CDR3 DNA: TGTGCCAGCAGCTTAATATCAGGGGGGAAAGCTTTCTTT. It encodes CASSLISGGKAFF.

The chain recombines TRBV7-2 with TRBJ2-7; tentative D call: TRBD1 (5 bases). V gave up 0 bases and J gave up 2 bases, with 20 bases separating them. Germline CDR1 and CDR2: SGHTA and FQGNSA. The CDR3 runs to 18 residues. The CDR3 here is CASSLALRTPHVAYEQYF. CDR3 bases: TGTGCCAGCAGCTTAGCGCTAAGGACACCACACGTAGCCTACGAGCAGTACTTC.

This clone appeared once. The gene calls are TRBV5-1 and TRBJ2-1; D is possibly TRBD2 (6 bases). CDR1 and CDR2 (germline): SGHRS, YFSETQ. V lost 0 bases and J lost 6, with 16 bases in between. There are 16 residues in the CDR3. The CDR3 sequence is CASSLEKRAPPNEQFF. The CDR3 bases are TGCGCCAGCAGCTTGGAAAAGCGGGCCCCCCCCAATGAGCAGTTCTTC.

With respect to this clone: This specimen includes other DNA sequences encoding the same CDR3. The chain couples TRBV2 to TRBJ2-2; D is unclear. V was clipped by 1 base and J by 1 base, with 1 base between them. In germline, CDR1 is SNHLY, CDR2 FYNNEI. This CDR3 has 13 amino acids. The CDR3 region has the DNA TGTGCCAGCAGTGAAGTGAACACCGGGGAGCTGTTTTTT. Protein product: CASSEVNTGELFF. Based on the CDR3 plus reference TRBV2 and TRBJ2-2, the full variable domain is EPEVTQTPSHQVTQMGQEVILRCVPISNHLYFYWYRQILGQKVEFLVSFYNNEISEKSEIFDDQFSVERPDGSNFTLKIRSTKLEDSAMYFCASSEVNTGELFFGEGSRLTVL.

As to this clone: The same CDR3 can be traced to other DNA sequences in this sample. The chain has TRBV19 and TRBJ1-5; TRBD1 might be the D (6 bases). V dropped 1 base and J dropped 4 bases, with 8 bases sitting between them. The CDR3 is 14 residues long. Germline V CDR1 and CDR2: LNHDA, SQIVND (reference sequence). CDR3 in amino acids: CASSIGGANQPQHF. CDR3 DNA: TGTGCCAGTAGTATAGGGGGGGCGAATCAGCCCCAGCATTTT.

The chain employs TRBV14 and TRBJ1-5; D remains unclear. V lost 1 base and J 5 bases, leaving 9 bases between the germline ends. The CDR3 consists of 14 residues. Germline loops: CDR1 SGHDN, CDR2 FVKESK. The CDR3 DNA is TGTGCCAGCAGCCAAGCGGGGTGGCATCAGCCCCAGCATTTT. This sequence encodes CASSQAGWHQPQHF.

On this clone itself: Other nucleotide sequences from this sample produce the same CDR3. The V gene is TRBV20-1, the J gene TRBJ2-1, with unresolved D. V lost 3 bases and J lost 7, with 4 bases in between. The CDR3 length is 10 residues. Germline-derived CDR1 and CDR2 are DFQATT and SNEGSKA (reference sequence). CDR3 DNA: TGCAGTGCTAGGAGAAATGAGCAGTTCTTC. Its translation: CSARRNEQFF.

In DNA form, the CDR3 reads TGTGCCAGCAGCAAGGGACTAGCGGGAGTCTCCGAGACCCAGTACTTC. This sequence encodes CASSKGLAGVSETQYF. The genes are TRBV7-9 and TRBJ2-5; 14 nucleotides align to TRBD2. V lost 5 bases to trimming and J lost 5 bases; unmatched junction nucleotides: 7. The CDR3 runs to 16 residues. Per germline, CDR1 SEHNR and CDR2 FQNEAQ (reference sequence).

The CDR3 DNA reads as TGTGCCAGCAGCAAAGCGCTTGGGGGACAGGCGACTGAAGCTTTCTTT. Protein product: CASSKALGGQATEAFF. This sequence joins TRBV21-1 and TRBJ1-1; TRBD1 is the table's D call and was not checked against the DNA. TRBV21-1 is noted as a pseudogene. The CDR3 extends over 16 amino acids.

This chain uses TRBV7-2 with TRBJ1-2; TRBD1 matches at 7 bases. V lost 5 bases, J lost 6 bases, and 21 bases stayed unmatched. CDR3 length equals 18 residues. Germline CDR1 SGHTA, CDR2 FQGNSA. The CDR3 DNA sequence: TGTGCCAGCAGCCCCACCGACCGGAGTGCAGGGGGTTCAGATGGCTACACCTTC. Its translation: CASSPTDRSAGGSDGYTF.

The CDR3, as DNA: TGTGCCAGCAGCACAACAGGCCCCTGGGGTTACGAGCAGTACTTC. This codes for CASSTTGPWGYEQYF. The chain combines TRBV7-6 with TRBJ2-7, with D possibly TRBD1 on 5 matching bases. The CDR3 totals 15 residues. CDR1 is SGHVS and CDR2 is FNYEAQ in the germline V gene. V was clipped by 5 bases and J by 4 bases, with 18 bases between them.

The V call is TRBV28, the J call TRBJ1-1; weak D call: TRBD1 (5 bases). V lost 2 bases and J lost 1, with 14 bases in between. CDR3 length: 16 amino acids. Germline CDR1 MDHEN, CDR2 SYDVKM. The CDR3 spells CASSLRRRTWNTEAFF. DNA of the CDR3: TGTGCCAGCAGTTTACGCCGGAGGACATGGAACACTGAAGCTTTCTTT. The full variable domain, with the rest looked up from reference TRBV28 and TRBJ1-1, is DVKVTQSSRYLVKRTGEKVFLECVQDMDHENMFWYRQDPGLGLRLIYFSYDVKMKEKGDIPEGYSVSREKKERFSLILESASTNQTSMYLCASSLRRRTWNTEAFFGQGTRLTVV.

The count of this clone is one. This sequence joins TRBV27 and TRBJ2-1; D is undetermined. Germline CDR1 is MNHEY and CDR2 is SMNVEV (reference sequence). CDR3 length: 13 amino acids. V was pared by 11 bases and J by 9 bases, with 20 bases between. As DNA, the CDR3 is TGTGCCGTTTTGTCAGTCGGGTTGGCTGAGCAGTTCTTC. It is translated as CAVLSVGLAEQFF.

The chain uses TRBV15 and TRBJ1-4; D call uncertain. The germline V and J ends were trimmed by 2 bases and 7 bases, with 17 bases remaining between them. This CDR3 contains 16 residues. CDR1 LNHNV and CDR2 YYDKDF come from the germline V gene (reference sequence). The CDR3 DNA is TGTGCCACCAGCAGAACTATCGAAACCACTCTTGAAAAACTGTTTTTT. It yields the protein CATSRTIETTLEKLFF. Full variable domain (outside the CDR3, taken from reference TRBV15 and TRBJ1-4): DAMVIQNPRYQVTQFGKPVTLSCSQTLNHNVMYWYQQKSSQAPKLLFHYYDKDFNNEADTPDNFQSRRPNTSFCFLDIRSPGLGDTAMYLCATSRTIETTLEKLFFGSGTQLSVL.

The J gene is TRBJ1-2, the V gene TRBV5-1; D remains ambiguous. The CDR3 is 14 residues long. Between the trimmed V and J ends, which lost 0 bases and 7 bases, there was a span of 13 bases. Germline CDR1 is SGHRS and CDR2 is YFSETQ. The DNA for the CDR3 is TGCGCCAGCAGCTTGGCCTACCTAGGGAGTGGCTACACCTTC. This gives the protein CASSLAYLGSGYTF.

This chain joins TRBV6-5 and TRBJ2-7; TRBD2 is a possible D gene (5 bases). Germline CDR1 MNHEY, CDR2 SVGAGI. The length of the CDR3 is 15 residues. With 2 bases removed from V and 1 base from J, the gap between germline ends came to 12 bases. CDR3 DNA sequence: TGTGCCAGCAGTTACAACGGGGTAAGGTCCTACGAGCAGTACTTC. This translates into CASSYNGVRSYEQYF.

V and J are TRBV10-3 and TRBJ1-5; TRBD1 agrees at 9 bases. The CDR3 extends over 17 amino acids. Germline-derived CDR1 and CDR2 are ENHRY and SYGVKD. V was clipped by 3 bases and J by 4 bases; unmatched bases: 10. Here the CDR3 reads CAISDPPADRGNQPQHF. The CDR3 DNA follows: TGTGCCATCAGTGACCCCCCAGCGGACAGGGGAAATCAGCCCCAGCATTTT.

Here the CDR3 DNA reads TGTGCCATCAGTGATTCGGTAGGGGACAATCAGCCCCAGCATTTT. Its protein is CAISDSVGDNQPQHF. V gene TRBV10-3 combines with J gene TRBJ1-5; possible D gene TRBD1, 5 bases. Germline V gives CDR1 ENHRY, CDR2 SYGVKD. Trimming took 3 bases from V and 3 from J, leaving 12 bases between them. This CDR3 spans 15 amino acids.

The chain combines TRBV9 with TRBJ2-2; the D call may be TRBD1 or TRBD2 (5 bases each). V was clipped by 0 bases and J by 2 bases, with 11 bases between them. CDR3 length: 16 amino acids. Germline CDR1 is SGDLS and CDR2 is YYNGEE. The CDR3 here is CASSVDAGTNTGELFF. The CDR3, as DNA: TGTGCCAGCAGCGTAGATGCAGGGACCAACACCGGGGAGCTGTTTTTT.